What follows describes a single T cell receptor (beta chain). These data originate in a study of shared T cell receptors in the human thymus. J gave up 6 bases and V 1 base, and 2 bases lay outside the gene matches. This CDR3 is built from 13 residues. In germline, CDR1 is MGHRA, CDR2 YSYEKL. This table comes from immunoSEQ multiplex PCR, and its TCRdb copy is limited to in-frame clones, with some not included. The table lists some 700,000 clones, 80% to 90% of them singletons. A further study also used this sample, focusing on human thymus T cells. That source adds: Highly overlapping thymic repertoires among unrelated individuals were reported in related research.

This TCR was recovered from a girl less than two years old with a congenital heart defect. The sample taken for sequencing was thymocytes. This sequence joins TRBV4-1 and TRBJ1-2; 7 nucleotides agree with TRBD1. CDR3 bases: TGCGCCAGCAGCCAAGTAGGGGGCGATGGCTACACCTTC. It encodes CASSQVGGDGYTF.